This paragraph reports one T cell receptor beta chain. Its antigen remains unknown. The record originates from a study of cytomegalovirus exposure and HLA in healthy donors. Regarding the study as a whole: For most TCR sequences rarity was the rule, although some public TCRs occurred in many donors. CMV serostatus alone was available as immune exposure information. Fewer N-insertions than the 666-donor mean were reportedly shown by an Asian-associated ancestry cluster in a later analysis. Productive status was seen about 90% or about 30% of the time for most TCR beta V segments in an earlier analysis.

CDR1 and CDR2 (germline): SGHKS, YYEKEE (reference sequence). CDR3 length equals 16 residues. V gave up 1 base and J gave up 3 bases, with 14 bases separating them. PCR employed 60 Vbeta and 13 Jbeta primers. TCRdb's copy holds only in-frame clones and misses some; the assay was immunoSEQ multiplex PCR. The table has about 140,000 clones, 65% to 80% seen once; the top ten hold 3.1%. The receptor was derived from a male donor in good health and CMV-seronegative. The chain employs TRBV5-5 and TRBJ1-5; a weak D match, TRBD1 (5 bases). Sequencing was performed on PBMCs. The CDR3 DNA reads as TGTGCCAGCAGCTTGAATCAGGGCGGTAACAATCAGCCCCAGCATTTT. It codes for CASSLNQGGNNQPQHF. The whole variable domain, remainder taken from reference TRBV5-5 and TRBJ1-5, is DAGVTQSPTHLIKTRGQQVTLRCSPISGHKSVSWYQQVLGQGPQFIFQYYEKEERGRGNFPDRFSARQFPNYSSELNVNALLLGDSALYLCASSLNQGGNNQPQHFGDGTRLSIL.